One sample yielded the 20 T cell receptor beta chains listed below, sequenced in a study of T cell responses to AZD1222 COVID-19 vaccine. Generated by immunoSEQ multiplex PCR, the TCRdb table keeps only in-frame clones and is missing some. The sample consists of 110,000 to 150,000 clones, 80% to 90% of them appearing once. Sequencing used peripheral blood, obtained on day 0 of AZD1222 vaccination. Receptors originate from an adult in good health.

V gene TRBV28 combines with J gene TRBJ2-2, with TRBD1 identical over 7 bases. Germline V CDR1 and CDR2: MDHEN, SYDVKM. There are 15 residues in the CDR3. Trimming cost V 6 bases and J 4 bases; bases outside gene matches: 8. In DNA, the CDR3 is TGTGCCAGCAGCCTAACAGGGGTGATCACCGGGGAGCTGTTTTTT. As protein: CASSLTGVITGELFF.

This clone was counted between two and nine times. The chain recombines TRBV7-9 with TRBJ1-5; D remains unclear. Germline V gene lookup returns CDR1 SEHNR and CDR2 FQNEAQ (reference sequence). V dropped 4 bases and J dropped 7 bases, with 11 bases sitting between them. The CDR3 spans 13 residues. The CDR3 DNA follows: TGTGCCAGCAGCTCCGGGGTTGACCAGCCCCAGCATTTT. As protein: CASSSGVDQPQHF.

V gene TRBV7-9 combines with J gene TRBJ1-2; 7 nucleotides match TRBD1. CDR1 is SEHNR and CDR2 is FQNEAQ in the germline V gene (reference sequence). Trimming cost V 5 bases and J 7 bases; bases outside gene matches: 4. The CDR3 extends over 12 amino acids. The CDR3 sequence is CASSQQGFGYTF. CDR3 nucleotide sequence: TGTGCCAGCAGCCAACAGGGGTTTGGCTACACCTTC.

This sequence joins TRBV5-1 and TRBJ2-3; D unresolved. CDR3 size: 14 residues. Deletions cut 0 bases from V and 2 bases from J, with 7 bases between. Germline assignment: CDR1 SGHRS and CDR2 YFSETQ. CDR3 nucleotide sequence: TGCGCCAGCAGCTTGGGCTCCAACACAGATACGCAGTATTTT. Residues: CASSLGSNTDTQYF.

The chain employs TRBV30 and TRBJ1-1, with a tentative D call TRBD1 (5 bases). This CDR3 has 13 amino acids. The V gene's germline CDR1 is GTSNPN and CDR2 SVGIG (reference sequence). The V and J ends lost 3 bases and 3 bases respectively, with 11 bases between them. The CDR3 reads CAWSRGEYTEAFF. CDR3 coding DNA: TGTGCCTGGAGCCGGGGGGAGTACACTGAAGCTTTCTTT. Variable domain in full (rest from reference TRBV30 and TRBJ1-1): SQTIHQWPATLVQPVGSPLSLECTVEGTSNPNLYWYRQAAGRGLQLLFYSVGIGQISSEVPQNLSASRPQDRQFILSSKKLLLSDSGFYLCAWSRGEYTEAFFGQGTRLTVV.

The chain employs TRBV12-3 or TRBV12-4 and TRBJ1-2; 8 bases are shared with TRBD1. The V and J ends lost 7 bases and 8 bases, in that order; junction bases with no gene match: 6. The CDR3 is 12 amino acids. Written as DNA, the CDR3 is TGTGCCAGCACCAGGACAGGGTGGGGCTACACCTTC. Residues: CASTRTGWGYTF.

V is TRBV15 and J is TRBJ1-5; unclear D gene. Trimming removed 0 bases at V and 6 bases at J, with 12 bases between. From germline, CDR1 is LNHNV and CDR2 YYDKDF (reference sequence). The length of the CDR3 is 15 residues. CDR3 loop: CATSRDRSFSQPQHF. For the CDR3, the DNA is TGTGCCACCAGCAGAGATCGGAGCTTCTCTCAGCCCCAGCATTTT.

The rearrangement joins TRBV5-8 to TRBJ1-5; 7 positions match TRBD1. The CDR3 spans 13 residues. From germline, CDR1 is SGHTS and CDR2 YDEGEE. V was pared by 5 bases and J by 4 bases, with 3 bases of the junction left unmatched. The CDR3 region is CASRGQPNQPQHF. CDR3 nucleotide sequence: TGTGCCAGCAGGGGACAGCCTAATCAGCCCCAGCATTTT.

The chain is built from TRBV29-1 and TRBJ1-1; D is unclear. CDR3 length: 10 residues. Germline loops: CDR1 SQVTM, CDR2 ANQGSEA. With 6 bases removed from V and 8 bases from J, the gap between germline ends came to 10 bases. In DNA, the CDR3 is TGCAGCGTAGTGCCAACCGAAGCTTTCTTT. Its protein product is CSVVPTEAFF.

The rearrangement joins TRBV2 to TRBJ2-3; 8 bases agree with TRBD1. V lost 8 bases to trimming and J lost 3 bases; unmatched junction nucleotides: 4. Germline assignment: CDR1 SNHLY and CDR2 FYNNEI. This CDR3 is 13 amino acids long. The CDR3 nucleotides read TGTGCCAGCGCCGGGACAGGTACAGATACGCAGTATTTT. Translated: CASAGTGTDTQYF.

The chain recombines TRBV5-1 with TRBJ2-1; D might be TRBD1 or TRBD2, each matching 5 bases. Germline V CDR1 and CDR2: SGHRS, YFSETQ. V was cut by 3 bases and J by 6 bases, with 19 bases left in between. The CDR3 spans 16 residues. The DNA for the CDR3 is TGCGCCAGCAGCTCCCAAGGACTGCGAGGGGCCAATGAGCAGTTCTTC. It translates to CASSSQGLRGANEQFF. The full variable domain, with the rest looked up from reference TRBV5-1 and TRBJ2-1, is KAGVTQTPRYLIKTRGQQVTLSCSPISGHRSVSWYQQTPGQGLQFLFEYFSETQRNKGNFPGRFSGRQFSNSRSEMNVSTLELGDSALYLCASSSQGLRGANEQFFGPGTRLTVL.

The V gene is TRBV7-2, the J gene TRBJ1-1, with D hard to call. CDR1 and CDR2 from the germline V gene are SGHTA and FQGNSA. The CDR3 spans 15 residues. The germline V and J ends were trimmed by 1 base and 2 bases, with 11 bases remaining between them. The CDR3 DNA reads as TGTGCCAGCAGCTTAGATGGTGGAGTTAACACTGAAGCTTTCTTT. This sequence encodes CASSLDGGVNTEAFF.

This clone was found once. V and J are TRBV11-1 and TRBJ1-1; D remains unclear. With 5 bases removed from V and 3 bases from J, the gap between germline ends came to 10 bases. This CDR3 comprises 13 residues. CDR1 is SGHAT, CDR2 FQDESV, per germline (reference sequence). DNA for the CDR3: TGTGCCAGCAGCCCGGGTGGATACACTGAAGCTTTCTTT. This sequence encodes CASSPGGYTEAFF.

This rearrangement joins TRBV28 to TRBJ1-6, with D possibly TRBD1 on 5 matching bases. Germline assignment: CDR1 MDHEN and CDR2 SYDVKM. The CDR3 has 15 amino acids. The ends were cut back, 5 bases at V and 14 bases at J, with 22 bases in the middle. CDR3 coding DNA: TGTGCCAGCAGTCCCCCGCTCAGGGAGGTTAGATCCCTCCACTTT. This gives the protein CASSPPLREVRSLHF.

The chain joins TRBV7-9 to TRBJ1-5; D is undetermined. The CDR3 has 14 amino acids. Trimming shortened V by 3 bases and J by 3 bases, and 9 bases separated the two germline ends. Looked up from germline, CDR1 is SEHNR and CDR2 is FQNEAQ (reference sequence). CDR3: CASSFIGDNQPQHF. The DNA for the CDR3 is TGTGCCAGCAGCTTTATCGGGGACAATCAGCCCCAGCATTTT.

The CDR3 spells CATSRDSGGAFF. In nucleotides, the CDR3 is TGTGCCACCAGCAGAGATTCAGGGGGGGCTTTCTTT. The gene calls are TRBV15 and TRBJ1-1, with 7 positions matching TRBD1. The germline CDR1 and CDR2 sequences are LNHNV and YYDKDF (reference sequence). The CDR3 contains 12 residues. V lost 0 bases and J lost 11; bases outside the gene matches: 3.

The rearrangement links TRBV5-1 to TRBJ1-6; 7 nucleotides match TRBD1. The CDR3 is 15 residues long. Germline V gene data show CDR1 as SGHRS and CDR2 as YFSETQ. Trimming took 0 bases from V and 7 from J; bases not matched to a gene: 4. The CDR3 here is CASSLGGTENSPLHF. In nucleotides, the CDR3 is TGCGCCAGCAGCTTGGGCGGGACAGAAAATTCACCCCTCCACTTT.

V is TRBV5-4 and J is TRBJ2-6; TRBD2 is a possible D gene (6 bases). Germline loops: CDR1 SGHNT, CDR2 YYREEE (reference sequence). V was clipped by 2 bases and J by 1 base, with 16 bases between them. The CDR3 contains 18 residues. The CDR3 loop is CASSFLEGASSGANVLTF. CDR3 coding DNA: TGTGCCAGCAGCTTTCTGGAGGGTGCCTCTTCTGGGGCCAACGTCCTGACTTTC.

The gene calls are TRBV14 and TRBJ1-1; 7 bases are a match to TRBD1. This CDR3 has 19 residues. The germline CDR1 and CDR2 sequences are SGHDN and FVKESK. V trimming: 4 bases; J trimming: 0 bases; junction bases outside the gene matches: 17. CDR3 coding DNA: TGTGCCAGCAGCCCCCATCCCGACAGGGCCGATTGGATGAACACTGAAGCTTTCTTT. Its protein is CASSPHPDRADWMNTEAFF.

This chain uses TRBV5-6 with TRBJ2-7; D gene unclear. The ends were cut back, 4 bases at V and 2 bases at J, with 7 bases in the middle. Germline CDR1 is SGHDT and CDR2 is YYEEEE. This CDR3 is built from 12 residues. DNA for the CDR3: TGTGCCAGCAGCAAGAAGGCCTACGAGCAGTACTTC. Amino acid sequence: CASSKKAYEQYF.